The following is a TCR beta chain sequence with its context. The source of the sample is a study of beta chain features in type 1 diabetes. The authors reverse transcribed all of the isolated RNA, so sequencing captured expressed TCRB transcripts. Measured with immunoSEQ multiplex PCR; TCRdb has only the in-frame clones, and not every one. The top ten hold 6.7% of the sample, which has hundreds of thousands of clones, 12% to 15% seen once. Sequencing was carried out using central memory CD4+ T cells from blood. This receptor was identified in a man in his thirties or forties in good health.

CDR3 in DNA: TGTGCCAGCAGCTCGGGGACAGGGAGGGGCACTGAAGCTTTCTTT. Protein sequence: CASSSGTGRGTEAFF. The chain is built from TRBV7-2 and TRBJ1-1; 9 nucleotides align to TRBD1. Trimming took 4 bases from V and 4 from J; bases not matched to a gene: 7. Germline loops: CDR1 SGHTA, CDR2 FQGNSA. The CDR3 totals 15 residues.